The T cell receptor (beta chain) described here comes from a study of glioma-infiltrating T cells. The iRepertoire nested amplicon-rescue multiplex PCR amplified TCR alpha and beta CDR3s from RNA. Input was 100-400 ng of tissue mRNA or PBMC total RNA. TCRdb re-derived calls from the multiplex PCR reads in MiXCR, one entry per CDR3 protein. The table lists about 110,000 distinct CDR3 sequences, less than 30% of them singletons. About this clonotype: The CDR3 carries no conserved terminal phenylalanine or tryptophan, so it likely arises from a read error.

The V and J ends lost 5 bases and 1 base respectively, with 17 bases between them. Germline lookup yields CDR1 MNHEY and CDR2 SVGEGT. This CDR3 has 16 residues. The genes are TRBV6-2 or TRBV6-3 and TRBJ1-2; D is ambiguous. This TCR came from a human donor with low-grade glioma or glioblastoma, undergoing nonglioma brain surgery, or in good health (not recorded which). Sequencing was done on a sample of glioma tissue, nonneoplastic brain tissue, or PBMCs (not recorded which). The CDR3 coding sequence is TGTGCCAGCAGTGCCCGACTCCTGACGGATAACTATGGCTACACCTCC. Translated: CASSARLLTDNYGYTS.